This TCR beta chain was obtained from a study of OX40 agonist ivuxolimab in advanced cancers. The wider study: With ivuxolimab, an agonistic anti-OX40 (CD134) antibody, patients were treated.

Assay used: immunoSEQ multiplex PCR; TCRdb lists only in-frame clones, some missing. Altogether 65,000 to 80,000 clones are present, 80% to 90% being singletons, with the ten largest covering approximately 1.9%. With 6 bases clipped from V and 4 bases from J, the junction kept 2 bases outside the gene matches. The CDR3 is 12 amino acids. Germline V gene lookup returns CDR1 MNHNY and CDR2 SVGAGI (reference sequence). Sequences were derived from CD4+ or CD8+ T cells sorted from blood, sampled in a trial of the OX40 agonist ivuxolimab. The sequence came from an adult with an advanced solid tumor such as melanoma, head and neck, liver or kidney cancer. The chain employs TRBV6-6 and TRBJ2-5, with TRBD2 matching 7 bases. In DNA, the CDR3 is TGTGCCAGCAGGGGGGGGAGAGAGACCCAGTACTTC. Protein: CASRGGRETQYF.